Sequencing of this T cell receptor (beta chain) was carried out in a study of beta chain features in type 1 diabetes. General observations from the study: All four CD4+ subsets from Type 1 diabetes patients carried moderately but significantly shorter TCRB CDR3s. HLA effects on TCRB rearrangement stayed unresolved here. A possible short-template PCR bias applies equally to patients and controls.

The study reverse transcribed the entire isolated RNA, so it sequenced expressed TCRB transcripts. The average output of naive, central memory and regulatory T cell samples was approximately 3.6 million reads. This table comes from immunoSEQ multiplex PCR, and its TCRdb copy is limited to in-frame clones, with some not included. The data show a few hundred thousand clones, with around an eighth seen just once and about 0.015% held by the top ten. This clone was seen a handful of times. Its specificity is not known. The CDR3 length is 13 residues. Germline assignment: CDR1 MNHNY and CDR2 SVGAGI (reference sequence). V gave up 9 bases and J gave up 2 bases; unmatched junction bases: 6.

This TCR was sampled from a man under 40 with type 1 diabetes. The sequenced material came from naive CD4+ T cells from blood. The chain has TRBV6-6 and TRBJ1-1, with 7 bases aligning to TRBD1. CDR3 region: CASSDRANTEAFF. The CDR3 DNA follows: TGTGCCAGTTCAGACAGGGCCAACACTGAAGCTTTCTTT.